These 12 T cell receptor beta chains share one sample of origin, sequenced in a study of cytotoxic CD8 clonotypes in ibrutinib-treated CLL. Here immunoSEQ multiplex PCR was the method, and the copy in TCRdb shows in-frame clones only, minus some. The table records some 61,000 clones, approximately 71% of them present only once. Source: PBMCs, taken after 12 months of ibrutinib treatment. The receptors derive from a human donor with chronic lymphocytic leukemia.

The V call is TRBV11-2, the J call TRBJ1-6; weak D call: TRBD1 (5 bases). Germline V gene data show CDR1 as SGHAT and CDR2 as FQNNGV. This CDR3 comprises 15 residues. V was clipped by 1 base and J by 10 bases, with 14 bases between them. The CDR3 reads CASSLAAGQGSPLHF. The CDR3 DNA reads as TGTGCCAGCAGCTTAGCGGCAGGGCAGGGATCACCCCTCCACTTT. The full variable domain, rest sourced from reference TRBV11-2 and TRBJ1-6, is EAGVAQSPRYKIIEKRQSVAFWCNPISGHATLYWYQQILGQGPKLLIQFQNNGVVDDSQLPKDRFSAERLKGVDSTLKIQPAKLEDSAVYLCASSLAAGQGSPLHFGNGTRLTVT.

The table lists this clone with a count of one. The gene calls are TRBV7-2 and TRBJ2-5; 11 bases match TRBD2. This CDR3 has 16 amino acids. Germline V gene data show CDR1 as SGHTA and CDR2 as FQGNSA. Trimming took 2 bases from V and 2 from J; bases not matched to a gene: 4. The DNA for the CDR3 is TGTGCCAGCAGCTTATCGGCTAGCGGGGGGCAAGAGACCCAGTACTTC. Translation gives CASSLSASGGQETQYF.

This clone was seen only a few times. This rearrangement joins TRBV19 to TRBJ1-5; weak D call: TRBD1 (6 bases). CDR1 is LNHDA and CDR2 is SQIVND in the germline V gene (reference sequence). CDR3 length: 13 residues. V shed 10 bases and J shed 3 bases, with 13 bases lying between them. In DNA form, the CDR3 reads TGTGCCACTGGGACACTCTACAATCAGCCCCAGCATTTT. Its protein product is CATGTLYNQPQHF.

The chain recombines TRBV7-8 with TRBJ2-7; 9 nucleotides agree with TRBD2. Germline CDR1 reads SGHVS; CDR2 reads FQNEAQ. This CDR3 is built from 20 residues. Germline trimming cut 5 bases from V and 3 bases from J; bases unmatched to any gene: 23. CDR3 sequence reads: CASSRTTGDFALAGSYEQYF. The CDR3 coding sequence is TGTGCCAGCAGCCGTACTACAGGGGATTTTGCGCTAGCGGGGAGCTACGAGCAGTACTTC.

The J gene is TRBJ2-3, the V gene TRBV2; D might be TRBD1 or TRBD2, each matching 6 bases. Germline assignment: CDR1 SNHLY and CDR2 FYNNEI. V lost 3 bases and J 1 base, leaving 11 bases between the germline ends. CDR3 length: 15 residues. The CDR3 DNA follows: TGTGCCAGCAGTGATGGGGGGCAGGGCACAGATACGCAGTATTTT. Translated: CASSDGGQGTDTQYF.

On this clone: Other nucleotide sequences in the sample specify the same CDR3. The gene calls are TRBV29-1 and TRBJ1-2; D might be TRBD1 (5 bases). The CDR3 is made up of 12 amino acids. Trimming removed 0 bases from V and 8 bases from J, with 10 bases in between. Germline values: CDR1 SQVTM, CDR2 ANQGSEA. For the CDR3, the DNA is TGCAGCGTTGAAGATTGGGGGGACGGCTACACCTTC. It specifies CSVEDWGDGYTF. Using reference TRBV29-1 and TRBJ1-2 for the parts outside the CDR3, the full variable domain is SAVISQKPSRDICQRGTSLTIQCQVDSQVTMMFWYRQQPGQSLTLIATANQGSEATYESGFVIDKFPISRPNLTFSTLTVSNMSPEDSSIYLCSVEDWGDGYTFGSGTRLTVV.

This clone was seen only a few times. The CDR3 region has the DNA TGTGCCAGCAGCCGAACCGGCAGGGCCCTATTGGAGCCCCAGCATTTT. Translating it yields CASSRTGRALLEPQHF. This chain uses TRBV7-2 with TRBJ1-5; a weak D match, TRBD1 (5 bases). The ends were cut back, 5 bases at V and 8 bases at J, with 22 bases in the middle. Germline values: CDR1 SGHTA, CDR2 FQGNSA. There are 16 residues in the CDR3.

The chain combines TRBV7-2 with TRBJ1-6; D possibly corresponds to TRBD1 (6 bases). The V end lost 6 bases, the J end lost 7 bases, and 13 bases lay between the germline ends. The germline gives CDR1 SGHTA, CDR2 FQGNSA. The CDR3 is made up of 14 amino acids. The CDR3 nucleotides are TGTGCCAGCAGACCGGACAGCCGAAATTCACCCCTCCACTTT. Protein product: CASRPDSRNSPLHF. Complete variable domain (other parts from reference TRBV7-2 and TRBJ1-6): GAGVSQSPSNKVTEKGKDVELRCDPISGHTALYWYRQSLGQGLEFLIYFQGNSAPDKSGLPSDRFSAERTGGSVSTLTIQRTQQEDSAVYLCASRPDSRNSPLHFGNGTRLTVT.

The chain is built from TRBV9 and TRBJ1-6; D gene uncertain. CDR1 is SGDLS, CDR2 YYNGEE, per germline. V gave up 4 bases and J gave up 8 bases, with 16 bases separating them. The CDR3 is 15 amino acids. The chain's CDR3 is CASSPRRTPDSPLHF. The CDR3 DNA follows: TGTGCCAGCAGCCCGCGGAGGACGCCAGATTCACCCCTCCACTTT.

The CDR3 loop reads CASSLFLGLAGNEQFF. The CDR3 DNA follows: TGTGCCAGCAGCTTATTCCTGGGACTAGCGGGGAACGAGCAGTTCTTC. The rearrangement uses TRBV5-6 and TRBJ2-1; 13 positions match TRBD2. The germline gives CDR1 SGHDT, CDR2 YYEEEE. The length of the CDR3 is 16 residues. V shed 2 bases, J shed 10 bases, and the junction held 9 bases outside the gene matches.

This chain uses TRBV15 with TRBJ1-3, with a weak D call TRBD1 (5 bases). CDR1 LNHNV and CDR2 YYDKDF come from the germline V gene (reference sequence). The V end lost 5 bases, the J end lost 4 bases, and 12 bases lay between the germline ends. The CDR3 is made up of 14 amino acids. CDR3 protein: CATSEGFSGNTIYF. In DNA, the CDR3 is TGTGCCACCAGCGAGGGGTTCTCGGGAAACACCATATATTTT.

V usage is TRBV18 and J usage is TRBJ2-3; D perhaps matches TRBD2 (5 bases). CDR3 length: 12 amino acids. Deletions cut 3 bases from V and 6 bases from J, with 7 bases between. Germline lookup yields CDR1 KGHSH and CDR2 LQKENI. The CDR3 loop is CASSPDSDTQYF. For the CDR3, the DNA is TGTGCCAGCTCACCGGACTCTGATACGCAGTATTTT. Full variable domain (outside the CDR3, taken from reference TRBV18 and TRBJ2-3): NAGVMQNPRHLVRRRGQEARLRCSPMKGHSHVYWYRQLPEEGLKFMVYLQKENIIDESGMPKERFSAEFPKEGPSILRIQQVVRGDSAAYFCASSPDSDTQYFGPGTRLTVL.